These 6 T cell receptor beta chains were sequenced from one sample in a study of CXCR3-negative and CXCR3-positive naive CD8 T cells (dated by TCRdb to the late 2010s). Sequencing was carried out with a NextSeq 550. The Human TCR Profiling Kit (MiLaboratory) was used to make UMI-labeled 5' RACE TRB cDNA libraries. TCRdb reanalyzed the reads, keeping one entry per CDR3 protein sequence and omitting DNA. This specimen's table enumerates about 120,000 distinct CDR3 sequences. 0.29% of the sample rests with the top ten. The sample consisted of naive CXCR3- CD8+ T cells from blood. Reading the label with the study, this specimen's cell subset or site is: CD45RO-CCR7+CD27+CD95- naive CD8+ T cells lacking CXCR3 (TNR3-). The receptors originated from a human donor in good health. Some clones in this sample may be carry-over from other donors' samples.

The chain recombines TRBV29-1 with TRBJ1-1; the TCRdb D gene call, TRBD1, has no DNA to confirm it. The CDR3 is made up of 15 amino acids. The germline gives CDR1 SQVTM, CDR2 ANQGSEA. CDR3 sequence reads: CSVEDLHGSPGGAFF.

The V and J genes are TRBV27 and TRBJ2-3; no DNA is available, so the TRBD2 call from TCRdb remains unchecked. The CDR3 covers 15 residues. Germline V gene sequence: CDR1 MNHEY, CDR2 SMNVEV (reference sequence). Here the CDR3 reads CASSLSGGRPDTQYF.

The chain employs TRBV7-8 and TRBJ1-1; lacking DNA, the TRBD1 call made by TCRdb goes unchecked. The V gene's germline CDR1 is SGHVS and CDR2 FQNEAQ. There are 16 residues in the CDR3. CDR3 protein: CASSLGGRRMNTEAFF.

This chain joins TRBV25-1 and TRBJ1-1. The CDR3 length is 13 residues. Germline assignment: CDR1 MGHDK and CDR2 SYGVNS. CDR3 amino acids: CASSEVGNTEAFF.

The CDR3 reads CASSHAIERGGYNEQFF. The chain is built from TRBV2 and TRBJ2-1; TCRdb's assignment of TRBD2 cannot be checked, as there is no DNA. This CDR3 is built from 17 residues. The germline V gene encodes CDR1 SNHLY and CDR2 FYNNEI.

The chain employs TRBV24-1 and TRBJ2-1. The CDR3 spans 15 residues. Germline V lookup: CDR1 KGHDR, CDR2 SFDVKD. Here the CDR3 reads CATSDSAFGHNEQFF.